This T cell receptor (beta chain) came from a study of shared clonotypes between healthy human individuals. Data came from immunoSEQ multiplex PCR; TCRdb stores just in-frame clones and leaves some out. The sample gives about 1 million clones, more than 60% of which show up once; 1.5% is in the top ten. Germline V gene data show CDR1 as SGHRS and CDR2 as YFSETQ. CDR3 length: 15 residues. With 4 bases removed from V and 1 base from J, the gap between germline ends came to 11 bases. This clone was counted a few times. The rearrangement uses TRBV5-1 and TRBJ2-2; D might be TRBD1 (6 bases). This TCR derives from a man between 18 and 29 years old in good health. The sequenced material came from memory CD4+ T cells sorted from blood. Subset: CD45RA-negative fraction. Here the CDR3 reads CASSPRGQNTGELFF. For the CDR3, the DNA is TGCGCCAGCAGCCCAAGGGGACAGAACACCGGGGAGCTGTTTTTT.